A single sample is the source of the 5 T cell receptor beta chains below, sequenced in a study of blood T cell repertoires in COVID-19. Produced via immunoSEQ multiplex PCR; TCRdb's table is partial and in-frame only. This sample has approximately 98,000 clones, with under 85% found just once. The sample taken for sequencing was peripheral blood. All receptors come from a woman in her seventies with acute or convalescent COVID-19.

The chain links TRBV15 to TRBJ1-3; D may be TRBD1 (6 bases). The length of the CDR3 is 17 residues. Germline V CDR1 and CDR2: LNHNV, YYDKDF (reference sequence). V was trimmed by 3 bases and J by 2 bases, leaving 17 bases between them. The CDR3 protein is CATSSQLTGTPGNTIYF. Written as DNA, the CDR3 is TGTGCCACCAGCAGTCAGCTTACAGGGACCCCTGGAAACACCATATATTTT.

The rearrangement links TRBV5-3 to TRBJ1-2; 9 positions agree with TRBD1. TRBV5-3 is classed as an ORF, of uncertain function. J gave up 4 bases and V 3 bases, and 13 bases lay outside the gene matches. The CDR3 runs 17 residues. In DNA form, the CDR3 reads TGTGCCAGAAGCTGGTTCTTACAGGGGGCGGCTTTCTATGGCTACACCTTC. This translates into CARSWFLQGAAFYGYTF.

The chain links TRBV25-1 to TRBJ1-5; the match to TRBD1 covers 7 bases. Unmatched junction bases numbered 1, after V lost 2 bases and J lost 0 bases. The CDR3 is 15 amino acids. Germline-derived CDR1 and CDR2 are MGHDK and SYGVNS. The CDR3 protein is CASSEGQDSNQPQHF. The CDR3 coding sequence is TGTGCCAGCAGTGAAGGACAGGATAGCAATCAGCCCCAGCATTTT.

This chain links TRBV27 with TRBJ1-2; possible D gene TRBD1, 5 bases. The CDR3 covers 20 residues. V lost 3 bases to trimming and J lost 5 bases, with 31 bases between them. Germline assignment: CDR1 MNHEY and CDR2 SMNVEV (reference sequence). The CDR3 bases are TGTGCCAGCAGTTTGGTTTCGTCCTGGGCATCCAAGACAGTCCGTTATGGCTACACCTTC. Its protein product is CASSLVSSWASKTVRYGYTF.

This chain joins TRBV6-5 and TRBJ2-1, with 11 bases lining up with TRBD2. Germline assignment: CDR1 MNHEY and CDR2 SVGAGI. V lost 8 bases and J lost 8; bases outside the gene matches: 11. The CDR3 consists of 15 residues. CDR3 in DNA: TGTGCCAGCGGACCCGGGACTAGCGGAAAGGATGAGCAGTTCTTC. Protein: CASGPGTSGKDEQFF.